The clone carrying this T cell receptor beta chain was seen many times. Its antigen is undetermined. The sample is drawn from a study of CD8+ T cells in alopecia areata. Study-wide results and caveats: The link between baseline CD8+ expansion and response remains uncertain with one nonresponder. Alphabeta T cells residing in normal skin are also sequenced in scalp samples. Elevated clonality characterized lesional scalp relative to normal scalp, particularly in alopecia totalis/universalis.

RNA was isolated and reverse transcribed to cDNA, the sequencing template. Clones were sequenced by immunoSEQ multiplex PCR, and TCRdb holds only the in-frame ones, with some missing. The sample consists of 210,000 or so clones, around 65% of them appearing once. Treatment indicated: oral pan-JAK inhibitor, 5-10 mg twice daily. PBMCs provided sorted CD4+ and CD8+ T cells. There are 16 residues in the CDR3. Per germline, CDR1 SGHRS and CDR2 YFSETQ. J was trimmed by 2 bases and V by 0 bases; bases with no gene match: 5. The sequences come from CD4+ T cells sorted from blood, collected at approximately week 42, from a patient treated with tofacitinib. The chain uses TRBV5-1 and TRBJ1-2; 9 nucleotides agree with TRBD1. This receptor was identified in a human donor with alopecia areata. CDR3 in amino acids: CASSLGIGQGNYGYTF. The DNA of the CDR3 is TGCGCCAGCAGCTTGGGAATAGGACAGGGGAACTATGGCTACACCTTC. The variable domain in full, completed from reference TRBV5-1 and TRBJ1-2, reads KAGVTQTPRYLIKTRGQQVTLSCSPISGHRSVSWYQQTPGQGLQFLFEYFSETQRNKGNFPGRFSGRQFSNSRSEMNVSTLELGDSALYLCASSLGIGQGNYGYTFGSGTRLTVV.